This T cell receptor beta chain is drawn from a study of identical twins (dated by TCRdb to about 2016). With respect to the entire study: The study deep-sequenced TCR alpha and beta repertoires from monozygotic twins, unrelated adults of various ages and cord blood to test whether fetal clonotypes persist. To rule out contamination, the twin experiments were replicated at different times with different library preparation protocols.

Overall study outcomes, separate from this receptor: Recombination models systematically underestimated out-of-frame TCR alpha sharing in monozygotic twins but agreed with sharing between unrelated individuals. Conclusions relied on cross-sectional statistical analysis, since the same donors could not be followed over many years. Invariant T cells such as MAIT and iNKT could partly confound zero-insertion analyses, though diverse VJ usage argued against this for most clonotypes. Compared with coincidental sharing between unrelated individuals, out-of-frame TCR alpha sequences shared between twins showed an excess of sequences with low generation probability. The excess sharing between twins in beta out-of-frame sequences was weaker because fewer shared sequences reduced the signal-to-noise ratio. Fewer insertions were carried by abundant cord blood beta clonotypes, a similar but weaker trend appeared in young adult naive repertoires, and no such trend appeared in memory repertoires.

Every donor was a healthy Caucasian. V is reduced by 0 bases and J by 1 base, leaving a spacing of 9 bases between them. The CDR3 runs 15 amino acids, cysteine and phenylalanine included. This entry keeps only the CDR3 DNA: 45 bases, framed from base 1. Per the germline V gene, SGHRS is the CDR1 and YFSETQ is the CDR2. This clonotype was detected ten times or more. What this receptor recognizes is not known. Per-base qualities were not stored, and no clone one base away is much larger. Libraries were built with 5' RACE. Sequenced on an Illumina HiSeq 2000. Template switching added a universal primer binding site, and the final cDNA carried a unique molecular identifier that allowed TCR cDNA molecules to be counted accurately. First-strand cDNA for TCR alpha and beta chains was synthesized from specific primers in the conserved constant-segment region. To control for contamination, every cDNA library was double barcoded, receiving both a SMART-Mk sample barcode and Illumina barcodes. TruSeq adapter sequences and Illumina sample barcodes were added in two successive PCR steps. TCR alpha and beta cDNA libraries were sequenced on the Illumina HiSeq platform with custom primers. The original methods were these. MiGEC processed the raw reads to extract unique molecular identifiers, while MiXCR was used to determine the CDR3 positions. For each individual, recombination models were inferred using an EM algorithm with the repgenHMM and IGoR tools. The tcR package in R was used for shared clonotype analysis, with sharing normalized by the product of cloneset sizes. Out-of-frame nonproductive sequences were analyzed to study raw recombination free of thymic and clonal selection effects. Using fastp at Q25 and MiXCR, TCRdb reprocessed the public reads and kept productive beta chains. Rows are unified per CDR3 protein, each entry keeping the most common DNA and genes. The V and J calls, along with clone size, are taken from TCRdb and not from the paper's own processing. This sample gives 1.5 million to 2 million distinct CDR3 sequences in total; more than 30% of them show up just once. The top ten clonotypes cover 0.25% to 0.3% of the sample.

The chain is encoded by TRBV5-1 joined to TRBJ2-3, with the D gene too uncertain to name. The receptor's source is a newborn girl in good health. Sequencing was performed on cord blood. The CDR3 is CASSLALTGTDTQYF. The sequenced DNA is TGCGCCAGCAGCTTGGCCCTGACTGGCACAGATACGCAGTATTTT.